This T cell receptor beta chain was recorded in a study of post-analysis software for immune sequencing data. Looking at the study overall: Secondary progressive, relapsing-remitting and progressive-relapsing multiple sclerosis were among the included disease courses. Study-wide points: The five TRBV segments detected at higher frequency in patients than in controls included TRBV5-6, TRBV5-1 and TRBV20-1. Those with multiple sclerosis, the patient group, showed significantly lower normalized Chao1 diversity than controls.

The V gene end was trimmed by 4 bases and the J gene end by 4 bases; junction bases not matched to a gene: 10. Germline values: CDR1 SGHRS, CDR2 YFSETQ. The CDR3 has 16 residues. Prepared TCR beta cDNA libraries contained unique molecular identifiers. Out of roughly 1 to 10 million T cells, 470,000 or so cDNA molecules were generated. TCRdb fed the PCR reads into MiXCR, producing one record per CDR3 protein. The sample records roughly 670,000 distinct CDR3 sequences, roughly three fifths being singletons. This clonotype showed up just a few times. Its antigen is still unknown. The specimen was blood. The chain recombines TRBV5-1 with TRBJ1-2, with 10 positions matching TRBD1. The clonotype comes from a girl aged 2-10 years with multiple sclerosis. In DNA, the CDR3 is TGCGCCAGCAGCGGCACGACAGGGGGCGCCTCCTATGGCTACACCTTC. Encoded protein: CASSGTTGGASYGYTF.